This T cell receptor beta chain was captured by sequencing in a study of T cells after yellow fever vaccination (dated by TCRdb to between 2018 and 2021). At the level of the whole study: The SMART-Seq v4 Ultra Low Input RNA kit was used to prepare libraries from fractions with low cell numbers. Two healthy male donors made up the cohort, one aged 18 to 29 years and the other aged 30 to 40 years. Blood was drawn at multiple timepoints before and after primary and secondary immunization, with bulk PBMC replicates and cell subsets isolated. To follow T-cell clones before and after primary and booster YFV17D yellow fever vaccination, bulk TCR alpha and beta repertoires were sequenced over time.

This specimen's treatment or condition label, interpreted: live attenuated yellow fever vaccine strain. Two biological replicates of bulk PBMCs were collected at each blood-draw timepoint. A standard Ficoll-Paque protocol was used to isolate PBMCs from peripheral blood. TriZol was used to extract RNA from bulk PBMCs, CD4 and CD8 fractions, and dextramer-positive and dextramer-negative fractions. The CDR3 starts with the cysteine, ends with the phenylalanine, and has 18 residues. Only the CDR3 portion is preserved as DNA: 54 bases, with reading frame beginning at the first base. For CDR1 and CDR2, the germline V gene (reference sequence) lists SSHAT and FNYEAQ. TCR cDNA was synthesized by 5'RACE template switching, through which a universal primer site and unique molecular identifiers were introduced. Priming of cDNA synthesis was performed from both the TCR alpha and TCR beta constant segments. Libraries were amplified in two PCR steps, with sample barcodes and sequencing adapters added in the second step. Sequencing of libraries was done on Illumina HiSeq 2500 (2x100 bp) or NovaSeq (2x150 bp). For the original study's pipeline: MIGEC was used to demultiplex reads and collapse the reads into UMI consensus sequences, and MiXCR was used for V(D)J alignment. Clonotypes responding to the vaccine were identified with edgeR on replicate PBMC samples, with the criteria of FDR below 0.01 and a log2 fold change above 5 up to day 15. Each bulk clonotype was labeled CD4 or CD8 based on which sequenced repertoire, CD4 or CD8, contained the clonotype at higher abundance. TCRdb handled the public reads itself, with Q25 trimming in fastp and clone calling in MiXCR, and kept productive beta chains. Identical CDR3 proteins give one entry, which carries the most common genes and DNA. For this entry, the V and J calls and clone size follow TCRdb and not the study's own pipeline. In this sample the table shows some 600,000 distinct CDR3 sequences, approximately 16% of which occur a single time. The ten largest clones take up 17% of the sample.

Overall study results and their limits: A small fraction of clonotypes appeared in both the CD4 and CD8 compartments, likely as a result of convergent recombination. Compared with the primary T-cell response, the secondary T-cell response was weaker but faster, peaking on day 5 rather than day 15. Because abundant contaminating clonotypes from the bulk population could be contained in FACS-sorted repertoires, computational filtering was required. Most clones expanded after primary vaccination were re-detected after the booster (just under 97% of CD4 and about 88% of CD8), suggesting broad memory maintenance. Because only a couple of donors were included in the study, the extent to which the findings can be generalized is limited.

A few counts support this clonotype. Its antigen target is currently unknown. Sequence at one end of the junction differs from germline and may be a read error. The chain employs TRBV7-7 and TRBJ1-5; the D gene cannot be named for sure. The clonotype originates from a man in his late teens or twenties who received the YFV17D yellow fever vaccine. The sample here was PBMCs, taken around 5 days after the first yellow fever vaccination. For the CDR3, the sequence is CASSSPGRTPDSNQPQHF. The nucleotide sequence is TGTGCTAGCAGCTCTCCGGGCAGAACCCCCGATAGCAATCAGCCCCAGCATTTT.